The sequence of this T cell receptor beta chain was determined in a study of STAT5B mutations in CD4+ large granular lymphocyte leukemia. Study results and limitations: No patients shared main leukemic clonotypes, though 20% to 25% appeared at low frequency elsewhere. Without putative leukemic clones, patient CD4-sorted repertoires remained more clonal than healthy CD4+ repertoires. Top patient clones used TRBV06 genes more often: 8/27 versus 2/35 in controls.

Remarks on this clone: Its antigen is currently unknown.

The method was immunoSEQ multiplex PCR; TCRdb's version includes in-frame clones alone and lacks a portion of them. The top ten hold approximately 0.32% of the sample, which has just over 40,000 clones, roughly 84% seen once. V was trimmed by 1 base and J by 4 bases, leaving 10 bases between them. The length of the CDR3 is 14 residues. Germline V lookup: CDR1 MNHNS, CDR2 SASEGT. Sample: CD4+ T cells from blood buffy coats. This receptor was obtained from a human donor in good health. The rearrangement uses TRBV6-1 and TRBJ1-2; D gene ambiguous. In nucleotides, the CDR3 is TGTGCCAGCAGTGAAGGGGCGGCAGTCTATGGCTACACCTTC. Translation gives CASSEGAAVYGYTF.